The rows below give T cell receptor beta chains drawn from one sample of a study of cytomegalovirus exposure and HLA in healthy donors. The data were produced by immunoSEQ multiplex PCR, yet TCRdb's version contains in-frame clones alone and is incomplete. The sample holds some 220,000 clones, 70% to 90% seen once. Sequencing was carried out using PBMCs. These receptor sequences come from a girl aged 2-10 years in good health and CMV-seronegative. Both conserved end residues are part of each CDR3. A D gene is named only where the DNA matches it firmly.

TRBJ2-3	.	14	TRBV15	TGTGCCACCAGCACGGGTGAGCGGAAAGATACGCAGTATTTT	CATSTGERKDTQYF
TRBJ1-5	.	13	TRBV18	TGTGCCAGCTCACCAACAGCCAATCAGCCCCAGCATTTT	CASSPTANQPQHF
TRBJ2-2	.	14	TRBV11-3	TGTGCCAGCAGCTTAGCGGGTGCGGCCGGGGAGCTGTTTTTT	CASSLAGAAGELFF
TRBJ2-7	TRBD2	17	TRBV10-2	TGCGCCAGCAGTGAGTCGAAAGCGGGGGGGCTTACCTACGAGCAGTACTTC	CASSESKAGGLTYEQYF
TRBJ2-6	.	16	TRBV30	TGTGCCTGGAGTGACAGGGGGGGCTCTGGGGCCAACGTCCTGACTTTC	CAWSDRGGSGANVLTF
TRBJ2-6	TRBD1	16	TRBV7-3	TGTGCCAGCAGCCCTACAGGGGGCTCTGGGGCCAACGTCCTGACTTTC	CASSPTGGSGANVLTF
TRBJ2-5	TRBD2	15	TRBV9	TGTGCCAGCAGCGTAGACAGCGGGGGGGGAGAGACCCAGTACTTC	CASSVDSGGGETQYF
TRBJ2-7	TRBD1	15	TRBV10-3	TGTGCCATCAGTGGTTCAGGACAGGGTAAGGACGAGCAGTACTTC	CAISGSGQGKDEQYF
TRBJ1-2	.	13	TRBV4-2	TGTGCCAGCACCCTACAGGGAGGGAGTGGCTACACCTTC	CASTLQGGSGYTF
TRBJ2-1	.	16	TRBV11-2	TGTGCCAGCAGCCGAACCCCAGTCAGCTCCTACAATGAGCAGTTCTTC	CASSRTPVSSYNEQFF
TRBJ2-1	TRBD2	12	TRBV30	TGTGCCTGGAGGCGGGGGGGCAATGAGCAGTTCTTC	CAWRRGGNEQFF
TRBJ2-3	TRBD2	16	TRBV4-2	TGTGCCAGCAGCCTTGCCGGGGGGGCGGGCACAGATACGCAGTATTTT	CASSLAGGAGTDTQYF
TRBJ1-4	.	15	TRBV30	TGTGCCTGGAGCTTTAGACAGGCAACTAATGAAAAACTGTTTTTT	CAWSFRQATNEKLFF
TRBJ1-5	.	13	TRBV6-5	TGTGCCAGCAGTGCCTCACAGTTTATCCTCGGGCATTTT	CASSASQFILGHF